The 3 T cell receptor beta chains in this list originate from one sample, sequenced in a study of T cell repertoires in cytomegalovirus infection. TCRdb redid the calling of the reads with MiXCR, one entry per CDR3 protein. The table records about 260,000 distinct CDR3 sequences, approximately 15% of them present only once. Sequenced: PBMCs. Source of these receptors: a human donor in good health (CMV status not recorded). Some clones in this sample may be carry-over from other donors' samples.

The sample holds many counts of this clonotype. The gene calls are TRBV7-2 and TRBJ2-1, with TRBD1 matching over 7 bases. The CDR3 contains 16 residues. Trimming at V came to 5 bases and at J to 4 bases, leaving 11 bases not matched to a gene. Germline CDR1 and CDR2: SGHTA and FQGNSA. The CDR3 nucleotides read TGTGCCAGCAGCCAAGGCAGGAACAGGGGTTACAATGAGCAGTTCTTC. Its protein is CASSQGRNRGYNEQFF.

This clonotype was recorded many times. The chain uses TRBV7-6 and TRBJ2-2; TRBD2 is a possible D gene (5 bases). This CDR3 contains 16 residues. The germline V and J ends were trimmed by 4 bases and 5 bases, with 17 bases remaining between them. Germline V gene sequence: CDR1 SGHVS, CDR2 FNYEAQ. The CDR3 coding sequence is TGTGCCAGCAGCTATGAGCCAAGAGGACTTACCGGGGAGCTGTTTTTT. It specifies CASSYEPRGLTGELFF.

Remarks on this clonotype: The CDR3 does not end in the conserved phenylalanine or tryptophan, so this is likely a read error. This sequence joins TRBV28 and TRBJ2-5, with D tentatively TRBD1 or TRBD2 (5 bases each). The CDR3 has 15 amino acids. CDR1 and CDR2 from the germline V gene are MDHEN and SYDVKM. Trimming cost V 8 bases and J 1 base, with 17 bases left between them. CDR3 nucleotide sequence: TGTGCCAGCCGAGAAGTGTGGGGGAGCCAAGAGACCCAGTACTCC. This sequence encodes CASREVWGSQETQYS.